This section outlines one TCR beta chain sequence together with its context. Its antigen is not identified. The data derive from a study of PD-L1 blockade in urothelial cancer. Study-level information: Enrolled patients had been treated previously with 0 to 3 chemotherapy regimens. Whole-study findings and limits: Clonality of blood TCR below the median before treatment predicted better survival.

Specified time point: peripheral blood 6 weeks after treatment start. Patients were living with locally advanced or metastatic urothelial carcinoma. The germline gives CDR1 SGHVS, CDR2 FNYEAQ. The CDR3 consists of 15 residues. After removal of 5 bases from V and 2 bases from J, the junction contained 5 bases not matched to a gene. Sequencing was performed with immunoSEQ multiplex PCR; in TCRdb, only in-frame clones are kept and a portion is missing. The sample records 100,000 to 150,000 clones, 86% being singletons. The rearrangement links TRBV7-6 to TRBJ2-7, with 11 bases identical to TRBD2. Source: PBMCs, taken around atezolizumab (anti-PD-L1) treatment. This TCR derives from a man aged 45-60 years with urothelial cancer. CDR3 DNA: TGTGCCAGCAGCCAGCTAGCGGGAGGTGCCTACGAGCAGTACTTC. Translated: CASSQLAGGAYEQYF.